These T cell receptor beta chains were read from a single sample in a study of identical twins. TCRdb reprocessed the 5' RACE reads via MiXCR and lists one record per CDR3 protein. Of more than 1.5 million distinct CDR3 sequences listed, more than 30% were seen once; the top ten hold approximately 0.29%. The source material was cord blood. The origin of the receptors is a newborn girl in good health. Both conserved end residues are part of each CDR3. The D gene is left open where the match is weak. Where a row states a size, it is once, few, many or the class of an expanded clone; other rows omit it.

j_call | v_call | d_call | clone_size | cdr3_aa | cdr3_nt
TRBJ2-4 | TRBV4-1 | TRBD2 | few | CASSPLAGIAKNIQYF | TGCGCCAGCAGCCCCCTAGCGGGGATAGCCAAAAACATTCAGTACTTC
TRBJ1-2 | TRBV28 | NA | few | CASNPATFYGYTF | TGTGCCAGCAACCCAGCAACCTTCTATGGCTACACCTTC
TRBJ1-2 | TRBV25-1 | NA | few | CASKYMGDGYTF | TGTGCCAGCAAATACATGGGAGATGGCTACACCTTC
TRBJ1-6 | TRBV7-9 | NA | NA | CASSLAKTGTDNSPLHF | TGTGCCAGCAGCTTAGCTAAAACCGGGACGGATAATTCACCCCTCCACTTT
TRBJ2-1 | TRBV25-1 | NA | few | CASTDTVYNEQFF | TGTGCCAGCACGGACACCGTCTACAATGAGCAGTTCTTC
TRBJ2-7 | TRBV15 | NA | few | CATSAGLDTSYEQYF | TGTGCCACCAGCGCAGGACTCGATACCTCCTACGAGCAGTACTTC
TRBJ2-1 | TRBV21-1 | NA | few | CASSKVGLAGEVSYNEQFF | TGTGCCAGCAGCAAAGTAGGGCTAGCGGGAGAGGTTTCCTACAATGAGCAGTTCTTC
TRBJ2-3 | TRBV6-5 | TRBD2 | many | CASKSGGQDTQYF | TGTGCCAGCAAAAGCGGGGGACAAGATACGCAGTATTTT
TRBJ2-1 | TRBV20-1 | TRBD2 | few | CSAREAGGPSHNEQFF | TGCAGTGCTAGAGAGGCGGGAGGGCCTTCCCACAATGAGCAGTTCTTC
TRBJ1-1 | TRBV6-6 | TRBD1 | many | CASSYRDRGTEAFF | TGTGCCAGCAGTTACCGGGACAGGGGCACTGAAGCTTTCTTT
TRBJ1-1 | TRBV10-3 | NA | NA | CAISESKGAGAFF | TGTGCCATCAGTGAGTCAAAGGGAGCGGGAGCTTTCTTT
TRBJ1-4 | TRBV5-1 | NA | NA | CASSLESNEKLFF | TGCGCCAGCAGCTTGGAGTCAAATGAAAAACTGTTTTTT
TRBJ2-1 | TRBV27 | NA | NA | CASSFLPLASSYNEQFF | TGTGCCAGCAGTTTTCTCCCCCTAGCCAGCTCCTACAATGAGCAGTTCTTC
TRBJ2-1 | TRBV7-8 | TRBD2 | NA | CASSLGYGGSGHNEQFF | TGTGCCAGCAGCTTGGGTTATGGCGGGAGCGGGCACAATGAGCAGTTCTTC
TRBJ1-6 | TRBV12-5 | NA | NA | CASGPRPAGDSPLHF | TGTGCTAGTGGTCCCCGTCCAGCTGGGGATTCACCCCTCCACTTT
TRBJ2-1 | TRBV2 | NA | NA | CASSVQGGSYNEQFF | TGTGCCAGCAGCGTACAGGGGGGGTCCTACAATGAGCAGTTCTTC
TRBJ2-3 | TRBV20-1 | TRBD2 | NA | CSASRGRGSDTQYF | TGCAGTGCTAGTCGCGGGAGGGGATCGGATACGCAGTATTTT
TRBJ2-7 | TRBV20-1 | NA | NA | CSARARIYEQYF | TGCAGTGCTAGGGCTAGAATCTACGAGCAGTACTTC
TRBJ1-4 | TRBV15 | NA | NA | CATSRRGPDNEKLFF | TGTGCCACCAGCAGGAGGGGCCCTGATAATGAAAAACTGTTTTTT
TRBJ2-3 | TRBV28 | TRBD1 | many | CASSLTSTGADTQYF | TGTGCCAGCAGTTTGACATCGACAGGGGCAGATACGCAGTATTTT
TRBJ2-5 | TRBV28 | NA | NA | CATTRAETQYF | TGTGCCACCACCCGAGCGGAGACCCAGTACTTC
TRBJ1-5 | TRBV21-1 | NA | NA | CASSTLLTGHYSNQPQHF | TGTGCCAGCAGCACCCTGTTAACAGGACACTATAGCAATCAGCCCCAGCATTTT
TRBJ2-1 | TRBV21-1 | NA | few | CASSKVRPAFNEQFF | TGTGCCAGCAGCAAAGTCAGGCCCGCCTTCAATGAGCAGTTCTTC
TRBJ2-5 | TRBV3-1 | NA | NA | CASSQLGTGQETQYF | TGTGCCAGCAGCCAATTAGGGACCGGCCAAGAGACCCAGTACTTC